One T cell receptor beta chain is described in this entry. CDR3 size: 14 residues. CDR1 is ENHRY and CDR2 is SYGVKD in the germline V gene. Trimming took 5 bases from V and 0 from J, leaving 10 bases between them. Here immunoSEQ multiplex PCR was the method, and the copy in TCRdb shows in-frame clones only, minus some. The sample lists over 35,000 clones, around four fifths occurring once. As to time point: pretreatment peripheral blood. All patients handed over anywhere from 1 to 8 samples, pretreatment and on-treatment. The data belong to a study of PD-L1 blockade in urothelial cancer. About the research overall: Per blood sample, T cells had a median of roughly 150,000.

The chain links TRBV10-3 to TRBJ1-1; TRBD1 is a possible D gene (5 bases). The source was PBMCs, collected around atezolizumab (anti-PD-L1) treatment. The TCR was taken from a man older than 75 with urothelial cancer. The CDR3 DNA reads as TGTGCCATCAGTAGAGACAGCATGAACACTGAAGCTTTCTTT. It codes for CAISRDSMNTEAFF.